The 7 T cell receptor beta chains given below trace back to one sample, sequenced in a study of CD8 T cells in ankylosing spondylitis. TCRdb used MiXCR to reprocess the 5' RACE reads, holding one entry per CDR3 protein. The repertoire holds hundreds of thousands of distinct CDR3 sequences, with roughly 20% as singletons. Sequenced input: blood, either unsorted or a sorted T cell fraction (not recorded which). Receptors originate from a male donor with ankylosing spondylitis or in good health (not recorded which).

This clonotype showed up just a few times. The V gene is TRBV5-1, the J gene TRBJ2-7; 10 bases are shared with TRBD2. The V and J ends lost 0 bases and 2 bases, in that order; junction bases with no gene match: 8. The germline gives CDR1 SGHRS, CDR2 YFSETQ. This CDR3 is built from 17 residues. For the CDR3, the DNA is TGCGCCAGCAGCTTGGGCCCTAGCGGGAGAGGTACCTACGAGCAGTACGTC. Residues: CASSLGPSGRGTYEQYV.

This chain links TRBV9 with TRBJ2-2; D perhaps matches TRBD2 (6 bases). Deletions cut 0 bases from V and 7 bases from J, with 13 bases between. The CDR3 runs 15 residues. Germline CDR1 reads SGDLS; CDR2 reads YYNGEE. The CDR3 DNA follows: TGTGCCAGCAGCGTAGGCCCAGGAGGGTACGGGGAGCTGTTTTTT. Protein sequence: CASSVGPGGYGELFF.

The J gene is TRBJ1-6, the V gene TRBV7-6; 7 nucleotides agree with TRBD1. Germline-derived CDR1 and CDR2 are SGHVS and FNYEAQ. V shed 5 bases, J shed 7 bases, and the junction held 8 bases outside the gene matches. The CDR3 totals 15 residues. The CDR3 spells CASSQQGQTNSPLHF. In DNA form, the CDR3 reads TGTGCCAGCAGCCAGCAGGGACAGACCAATTCACCCCTCCACTTT.

The chain is built from TRBV7-3 and TRBJ2-5, with 11 bases that match TRBD2. With 5 bases clipped from V and 5 bases from J, the junction kept 7 bases outside the gene matches. This CDR3 is built from 15 residues. Germline CDR1 is SGHTA and CDR2 is FQGTGA. CDR3 bases: TGTGCCAGCAGCGCCACTAGCGGGAGTCGTGAGACCCAGTACTTC. Protein: CASSATSGSRETQYF.

The table lists this clonotype with many counts. This sequence joins TRBV27 and TRBJ2-1; the match to TRBD2 covers 10 bases. With V trimmed by 7 bases and J by 2 bases, 2 bases remained unmatched. CDR1 MNHEY and CDR2 SMNVEV come from the germline V gene (reference sequence). The CDR3 is 14 amino acids. CDR3 nucleotide sequence: TGTGCCAGCATGGGACTAGCGCCCTACAATGAGCAGTTCTTC. Translation: CASMGLAPYNEQFF.

This clonotype was seen more than once but under ten times. V gene TRBV4-2 combines with J gene TRBJ2-1; possibly TRBD2 for D (6 bases). The ends were cut back, 1 base at V and 6 bases at J, with 16 bases in the middle. Per the germline V gene, CDR1 is LGHNA and CDR2 is YNFKEQ. CDR3 size: 16 residues. CDR3 loop: CASSQVGGSEGNEQFF. Here the CDR3 DNA reads TGTGCCAGCAGCCAAGTGGGGGGTAGTGAGGGCAATGAGCAGTTCTTC.

This clonotype was observed a few times. The chain joins TRBV12-3 or TRBV12-4 to TRBJ1-2, with D possibly matching TRBD1 (5 bases). Trimming shortened V by 6 bases and J by 6 bases, and 14 bases separated the two germline ends. The CDR3 runs 13 residues. CDR3 region: CASSPDRVDGYTF. CDR3 DNA: TGTGCCAGCAGCCCAGACAGAGTGGATGGCTACACCTTC.